This T cell receptor (beta chain) was recovered during a study of OX40 agonist ivuxolimab in advanced cancers. Across the study: Prior anti-PD-1, anti-PD-L1 or anti-CTLA-4 therapy did not bar entry, and more than 35% had some. Study observations and caveats: At 0.1 to 3.0 mg/kg and by week 6, clonal expansion occurred in CD4+ and CD8+ blood T cells. Among the least clonally expanded were partial responders at 0.1-3.0 mg/kg. Average numbers of expanded clones were greater in CD8+ T cells than in CD4+.

Notes on this clone: The antigen is unknown.

Profiled with immunoSEQ multiplex PCR; TCRdb holds only in-frame clones, not every one. Found here are approximately 60,000 clones, 65% to 85% of them singletons; the top ten hold 3% to 3.5%. The germline CDR1 and CDR2 sequences are MNHNS and SASEGT. V lost 4 bases and J 3 bases, leaving 22 bases between the germline ends. This CDR3 spans 17 amino acids. Specimen: CD4+ or CD8+ T cells sorted from blood, collected in a trial of the OX40 agonist ivuxolimab. This TCR was sampled from an adult with an advanced solid tumor such as melanoma, head and neck, liver or kidney cancer. The gene calls are TRBV6-1 and TRBJ2-7; weak D call: TRBD2 (6 bases). CDR3 in amino acids: CASSAYAGTNWDYEQYF. The CDR3 bases are TGTGCCAGCAGTGCTTACGCGGGGACCAATTGGGACTACGAGCAGTACTTC.